The T cell receptor (beta chain) under discussion was sequenced for a study of blood T cells in healthy people across ages. Study-level points and caveats: The study lacked donor CMV status, which possibly confounded expanded clonotype changes. Per million T cells, TCR beta diversity dropped roughly linearly as age increased.

The authors ran a second PCR of 7 to 11 cycles using a sample-barcoded 5' primer and a J-beta primer mix. A template-switch adaptor with 12 random nucleotides tagged each cDNA molecule. TCRdb passed the 5' RACE reads through MiXCR, listing each CDR3 protein once. This table holds some 700,000 distinct CDR3 sequences, about a fifth found once. For this clonotype: Antigen unknown.

V was shortened by 3 bases and J by 1 base, with 8 bases between the two germline ends. Germline V gives CDR1 DFQATT, CDR2 SNEGSKA (reference sequence). CDR3 size: 13 residues. The specimen was blood. This clonotype was sampled from a man aged 65 to 85 in good health. This chain uses TRBV20-1 with TRBJ2-3, with no clear D. The CDR3 DNA sequence: TGCAGTGCTAGCGGGTGGGGCACAGATACGCAGTATTTT. Protein product: CSASGWGTDTQYF.